Given below is one T cell receptor (beta chain) in context. Antigen specificity is unknown. It was cDNA, reverse transcribed from extracted RNA, that served as the sequencing template. The assay was immunoSEQ multiplex PCR, and TCRdb's table has in-frame clones only and misses some. Here the sample spans approximately 89,000 clones, roughly two fifths being singletons. The source of the sample is a study of CD8+ T cells in alopecia areata. Study background: Treated patients swallowed 5 to 10 mg of oral tofacitinib twice daily. Tofacitinib therapy lasting 6 to 18 months was followed by 6 months off drug. Whole-study results and caveats: Against the mouse data, patients shared TCRs less clearly, possibly for HLA reasons.

The TCR comes from a human donor with alopecia areata. Input material: CD4+ T cells sorted from blood.

CDR3 coding DNA: TGTGCCTGGAGTTGGACAGGGACCGAGCAGTACTTC. This sequence encodes CAWSWTGTEQYF. This sequence joins TRBV30 and TRBJ2-7, with 8 bases aligning to TRBD1. Germline-derived CDR1 and CDR2 are GTSNPN and SVGIG (reference sequence). Germline trimming cut 2 bases from V and 6 bases from J; bases unmatched to any gene: 3. The CDR3 length is 12 residues.